This T cell receptor beta chain was captured in a study of shared clonotypes between healthy human individuals. Trimming cost V 2 bases and J 5 bases, with 14 bases left between them. In germline, CDR1 is SGHRS, CDR2 YFSETQ. This CDR3 is built from 14 residues. Assay used: immunoSEQ multiplex PCR; TCRdb lists only in-frame clones, some missing. Counted here are 1,400,000 or so clones, less than 99% occurring once; the ten biggest clones make up 0.36%. The chain carries TRBV5-1 and TRBJ2-7, with a tentative D call TRBD2 (5 bases). Sequencing was done on a sample of naive CD4+ T cells sorted from blood. Indicated subset: CD45RA+ positively selected. The receptor's source is a man aged 30 to 39 in good health. CDR3 loop: CASSFASTTHEQYF. For the CDR3, the DNA is TGCGCCAGCAGCTTCGCTAGCACGACCCACGAGCAGTACTTC.